These 19 T cell receptor beta chains came from one sample sequenced in a study of T-cell reconstitution after alpha-beta-depleted transplantation in children. Molecular barcoding with unique molecular identifiers was used for the TCRbeta library. MiXCR was run by TCRdb on the PCR reads, yielding one entry per CDR3 protein. The sample holds under 50,000 distinct CDR3 sequences, around 50% seen once. Here the sequenced sample was peripheral blood, taken before TCRalphabeta/CD19-depleted stem cell transplant. Receptors originate from a boy younger than two with SCID, due to receive a stem cell transplant.

The gene calls are TRBV20-1 and TRBJ2-3, with 8 positions matching TRBD2. V trimming: 1 base; J trimming: 5 bases; junction bases outside the gene matches: 5. Germline V gene sequence: CDR1 DFQATT, CDR2 SNEGSKA (reference sequence). CDR3 length: 14 residues. The CDR3, as DNA: TGCAGTGCTAGAGCGGGGGGGCAGGTAGATACGCAGTATTTT. Translation: CSARAGGQVDTQYF.

The table lists this clonotype with a count of one. CDR3 sequence (DNA): TGTGCCAGCAGCTCCTCAGGGGGCGCTTCCGGGGAGCTGTTTTTT. Translating it yields CASSSSGGASGELFF. This rearrangement joins TRBV11-1 to TRBJ2-2, with TRBD1 matching 8 bases. There are 15 residues in the CDR3. CDR1 is SGHAT and CDR2 is FQDESV in the germline V gene (reference sequence). Trimming took 4 bases from V and 6 from J; bases not matched to a gene: 7.

The J gene is TRBJ2-4, the V gene TRBV11-2; perhaps TRBD1 as D (5 bases). With 0 bases removed from V and 0 bases from J, the gap between germline ends came to 12 bases. This CDR3 region has 17 residues. Germline V lookup: CDR1 SGHAT, CDR2 FQNNGV. CDR3 in DNA: TGTGCCAGCAGCTTAGAATCAGGGCCGGTAGCCAAAAACATTCAGTACTTC. Amino acids: CASSLESGPVAKNIQYF.

The V gene is TRBV7-2, the J gene TRBJ1-3, with D perhaps TRBD1 (5 bases). The length of the CDR3 is 16 residues. Trimming pared 6 bases from V and 0 bases from J, leaving 15 bases between. The germline CDR1 and CDR2 sequences are SGHTA and FQGNSA. CDR3 in amino acids: CASSSRGLPSGNTIYF. The CDR3 DNA reads as TGTGCCAGCAGTTCTAGGGGTCTACCCTCTGGAAACACCATATATTTT.

The chain couples TRBV11-2 to TRBJ2-2; D is possibly TRBD2 (6 bases). In germline, CDR1 is SGHAT, CDR2 FQNNGV. This CDR3 has 15 residues. V was cut by 0 bases and J by 1 base, with 6 bases left in between. The DNA of the CDR3 is TGTGCCAGCAGCTTAGACGGGAGGAACACCGGGGAGCTGTTTTTT. This encodes CASSLDGRNTGELFF.

This clonotype was seen a handful of times. The chain links TRBV2 to TRBJ1-2; no firm D call. V was shortened by 4 bases and J by 4 bases, with 4 bases between the two germline ends. Per germline, CDR1 SNHLY and CDR2 FYNNEI. CDR3 length: 11 residues. CDR3 residues: CASSVAYGYTF. DNA of the CDR3: TGTGCCAGCAGTGTAGCCTATGGCTACACCTTC.

A single count supports this clonotype. The rearrangement joins TRBV11-2 to TRBJ2-6; 8 bases are shared with TRBD1. The germline CDR1 and CDR2 sequences are SGHAT and FQNNGV. This CDR3 has 19 amino acids. V shed 5 bases and J 0 bases; nucleotides not matched to a gene: 12. The chain's CDR3 is CASSPRTGMLSSGANVLTF. For the CDR3, the DNA is TGTGCCAGCAGCCCAAGGACAGGGATGCTTAGCTCTGGGGCCAACGTCCTGACTTTC.

This chain joins TRBV6-1 and TRBJ1-3; no definite D call. There are 16 residues in the CDR3. V lost 5 bases to trimming and J lost 0 bases, with 14 bases between them. Germline lookup yields CDR1 MNHNS and CDR2 SASEGT. CDR3 in DNA: TGTGCCAGCAGTAAGGAGGACGGGATCTCTGGAAACACCATATATTTT. Protein product: CASSKEDGISGNTIYF.

The chain uses TRBV2 and TRBJ2-1; D may be TRBD1 (5 bases). Germline V lookup: CDR1 SNHLY, CDR2 FYNNEI. This CDR3 contains 11 residues. V was cut by 7 bases and J by 6 bases, with 7 bases left in between. The CDR3 bases are TGTGCCAGCACTCAGGGCAATGAGCAGTTCTTC. Amino acids: CASTQGNEQFF.

J is TRBJ2-7 and V is TRBV5-1, with D perhaps assigned TRBD1 or TRBD2 (5 bases each). V dropped 4 bases and J dropped 0 bases, with 20 bases sitting between them. This CDR3 comprises 17 residues. CDR1 and CDR2 (germline): SGHRS, YFSETQ. In DNA form, the CDR3 reads TGCGCCAGCAGCCCCGTCTCGCGTCGGGGCTACTCCTACGAGCAGTACTTC. Translated, it gives CASSPVSRRGYSYEQYF.

This clonotype has a handful of counts. The rearrangement links TRBV6-4 to TRBJ1-5, with a tentative D call TRBD1 (6 bases). The germline CDR1 and CDR2 sequences are MRHNA and SNTAGT. The CDR3 is 17 amino acids. The germline V and J ends were trimmed by 0 bases and 0 bases, with 12 bases remaining between them. The CDR3 bases are TGTGCCAGCAGTGACTCGGACAGCCTTTATAGCAATCAGCCCCAGCATTTT. Protein sequence: CASSDSDSLYSNQPQHF.

There are a few counts of this clonotype. CDR3 loop: CASSPPNGLNTEAFF. In nucleotides, the CDR3 is TGTGCCAGCTCACCACCGAACGGCCTGAACACTGAAGCTTTCTTT. The J gene is TRBJ1-1, the V gene TRBV18; D is undetermined. Trimming cost V 0 bases and J 0 bases, with 8 bases left between them. The CDR3 extends over 15 amino acids. Germline V gene data show CDR1 as KGHSH and CDR2 as LQKENI.

This chain links TRBV7-2 with TRBJ1-2, with D perhaps TRBD1 (5 bases). The ends were cut back, 1 base at V and 4 bases at J, with 10 bases in the middle. The CDR3 runs 14 residues. Germline lookup yields CDR1 SGHTA and CDR2 FQGNSA. CDR3 protein: CASSLDGQGYGYTF. The CDR3 region has the DNA TGTGCCAGCAGCTTAGACGGGCAGGGCTATGGCTACACCTTC.

This clonotype was picked up many times. The chain joins TRBV4-2 to TRBJ2-7; 12 bases are a match to TRBD2. Germline trimming cut 0 bases from V and 3 bases from J; bases unmatched to any gene: 3. Germline CDR1 reads LGHNA; CDR2 reads YNFKEQ. This CDR3 comprises 16 residues. The CDR3 nucleotides read TGTGCCAGCAGCCAAGAGGAGACTAGCGGGGGCTACGAGCAGTACTTC. Translating gives CASSQEETSGGYEQYF.

The rearrangement links TRBV12-3 or TRBV12-4 to TRBJ1-5; no clear D gene. The CDR3 is 15 amino acids. The V end was cut by 5 bases, the J end by 0 bases, with 11 bases between. CDR3 DNA: TGTGCCAGCAGTATGCGTACATATAGCAATCAGCCCCAGCATTTT. Its translation: CASSMRTYSNQPQHF.

The chain employs TRBV6-5 and TRBJ1-5; possible D gene TRBD1, 5 bases. CDR1 is MNHEY and CDR2 is SVGAGI in the germline V gene. The CDR3 loop spans 14 amino acids. The V gene lost 5 bases and the J gene lost 6 bases, with 14 bases spanning the gap. CDR3 nucleotide sequence: TGTGCCAGCAGTCCTATCTCGGGGGGTCAGCCCCAGCATTTT. Translating it yields CASSPISGGQPQHF.

This clonotype was seen a few times. In DNA, the CDR3 is TGTGCCAGCAGCTTCGGGGGGGCCTCGAACACCGGGGAGCTGTTTTTT. Amino acid sequence: CASSFGGASNTGELFF. The chain couples TRBV7-8 to TRBJ2-2; 8 positions agree with TRBD2. The CDR3 sequence is 16 residues long. Germline V gene sequence: CDR1 SGHVS, CDR2 FQNEAQ. V trimming: 3 bases; J trimming: 0 bases; junction bases outside the gene matches: 3.

This clonotype was detected once. This rearrangement joins TRBV6-5 to TRBJ2-7; D gene uncertain. The CDR3 extends over 15 amino acids. Trimming pared 4 bases from V and 3 bases from J, leaving 16 bases between. Germline CDR1 reads MNHEY; CDR2 reads SVGAGI. The CDR3 loop is CASSSPVGQSYEQYF. The CDR3 DNA reads TGTGCCAGCAGTTCCCCTGTCGGGCAGAGCTACGAGCAGTACTTC.

J is TRBJ1-2 and V is TRBV20-1, with 10 positions matching TRBD1. J lost 4 bases, V lost 3 bases, and 11 bases had no gene match. Germline V gene sequence: CDR1 DFQATT, CDR2 SNEGSKA (reference sequence). The CDR3 spans 16 residues. The CDR3 DNA is TGCAGTGCTAGGGGCGTGTGGGACAGGGGTAGCTATGGCTACACCTTC. Translated: CSARGVWDRGSYGYTF.